This T cell receptor (delta chain) was retrieved from a study of fetal and pediatric gammadelta thymocytes (dated by TCRdb to 2022 to 2024). With regard to the full study: To strengthen a single-cell study of gammadelta thymocyte development, the researchers used bulk gammadelta thymocyte repertoires that mixed previously published data with newly generated, unpublished data. The bulk gammadelta thymocyte repertoire set covered approximately 10 subjects in total, 3 fetal thymus donors and 7 pediatric thymus donors. The bulk gammadelta thymocyte repertoires combined unpublished data with previously published data (refs 27,28). Bulk TCR repertoire data were included to raise the number of subjects and reinforce the CDR3 publicity analysis.

Thymocytes were stained with Zombie NIR viability dye plus antibodies to CD3 (UCHT1), TCRgammadelta (11F2), TCRVgamma9 (IMMU360) and TCRVdelta2 (IMMU389). Bulk TRD and TRG CDR3 repertoires were produced separately from sorted Vgamma9Vdelta2 and nonVgamma9Vdelta2 gammadelta thymocytes taken from human fetal and pediatric thymuses. Pediatric thymus tissue was collected in Belgium from children having cardiac surgery. The ages of the pediatric thymus donors in the study ranged between about 1 and 11 years. Thymic cell suspensions were prepared from fetal and post-natal thymuses as described previously. CD3+ gammadeltaTCR+ Vgamma9+ Vdelta2+ cells were sorted as Vgamma9Vdelta2 thymocytes. Cells were sorted on a FACS Aria III cell sorter (BD Biosciences). In the case of this clone: Its binding antigen is unknown. This probably arose from a read error, given a far larger clone one base away.

Sequencing took place on an Illumina MiSeq. The original methods were these. For the publicity analysis, the Vgamma9Vdelta2 and nonVgamma9Vdelta2 bulk CDR3 files from each subject were merged to form one combined repertoire per subject. CDR3 publicity was given a score from 0 to 19 by checking each amino acid sequence across 9 single-cell datasets and 10 bulk repertoires with base R and dplyr. Clones were re-identified by TCRdb from the public reads with CATT, and rows with the same DNA were merged. The V and J calls and clone size are TCRdb's, not the authors'. This sample has roughly 950 delta-chain clones in its table, and around 50% of those were observed once. The ten largest clonotypes hold roughly 15% of the sample. General study outcomes and caveats: Fetal gammadelta thymocyte repertoires were previously reported to be enriched for TRDV2, TRGV8 and TRGV9 usage, low N additions and public CDR3s compared with post-natal repertoires.

V loses 0 bases, J loses 0 bases, and the germline ends lie 26 bases apart. According to the germline V gene, CDR1 reads TSWWSYY and CDR2 reads QGS. Including the terminal cysteine and phenylalanine, the CDR3 comprises 21 residues. The read is trimmed to its CDR3 DNA, 63 bases read in frame from base 1. The chain is made from TRDV1 and TRDJ1, with the D segment identity uncertain. The sample consisted of Vgamma9Vdelta2 gamma-delta T cells from the thymus. The sample's cell subset or site label, in plain terms: sorted CD3+gammadeltaTCR+Vgamma9+Vdelta2+ thymocytes. The sequence came from a child who underwent cardiac surgery and was recorded as healthy. The CDR3 corresponds to CALGELDDMEDALPYTDKLIF. In nucleotides, the sequence is TGTGCTCTTGGGGAACTAGATGATATGGAGGATGCGCTACCCTACACCGATAAACTCATCTTT.